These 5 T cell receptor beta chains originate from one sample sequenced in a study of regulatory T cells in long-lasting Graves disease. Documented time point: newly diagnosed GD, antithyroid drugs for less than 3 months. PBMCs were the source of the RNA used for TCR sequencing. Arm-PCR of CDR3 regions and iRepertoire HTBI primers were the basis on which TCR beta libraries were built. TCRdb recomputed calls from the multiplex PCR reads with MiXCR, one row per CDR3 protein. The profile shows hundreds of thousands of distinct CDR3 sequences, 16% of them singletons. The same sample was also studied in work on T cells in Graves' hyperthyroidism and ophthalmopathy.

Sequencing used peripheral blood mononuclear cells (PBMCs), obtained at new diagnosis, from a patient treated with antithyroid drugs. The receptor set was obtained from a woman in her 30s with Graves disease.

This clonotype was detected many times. CDR3 nucleotides: TGTGCCAGCAGCGCGGGACAGGCGCACTATGGCTACACCTTC. It encodes CASSAGQAHYGYTF. The V gene is TRBV7-9, the J gene TRBJ1-2; 8 positions match TRBD1. The CDR3 length is 14 residues. The V gene's germline CDR1 is SEHNR and CDR2 FQNEAQ (reference sequence). V lost 5 bases, J lost 3 bases, and 5 bases stayed unmatched. Variable domain in full (rest from reference TRBV7-9 and TRBJ1-2): DTGVSQNPRHKITKRGQNVTFRCDPISEHNRLYWYRQTLGQGPEFLTYFQNEAQLEKSRLLSDRFSAERPKGSFSTLEIQRTEQGDSAMYLCASSAGQAHYGYTFGSGTRLTVV.

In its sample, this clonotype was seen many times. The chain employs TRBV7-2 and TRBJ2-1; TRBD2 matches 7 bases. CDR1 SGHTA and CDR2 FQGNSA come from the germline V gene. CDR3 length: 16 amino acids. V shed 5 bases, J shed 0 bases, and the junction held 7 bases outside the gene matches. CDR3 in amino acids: CASSAGRTSSYNEQFF. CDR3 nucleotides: TGTGCCAGCAGCGCGGGACGGACTAGCTCCTACAATGAGCAGTTCTTC.

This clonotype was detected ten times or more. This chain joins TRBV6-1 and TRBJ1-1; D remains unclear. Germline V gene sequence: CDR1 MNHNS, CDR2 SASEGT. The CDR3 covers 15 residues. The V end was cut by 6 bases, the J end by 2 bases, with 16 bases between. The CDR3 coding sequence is TGTGCCAGCAGAACCGTCAGTAAAGGAAACACTGAAGCTTTCTTT. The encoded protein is CASRTVSKGNTEAFF.

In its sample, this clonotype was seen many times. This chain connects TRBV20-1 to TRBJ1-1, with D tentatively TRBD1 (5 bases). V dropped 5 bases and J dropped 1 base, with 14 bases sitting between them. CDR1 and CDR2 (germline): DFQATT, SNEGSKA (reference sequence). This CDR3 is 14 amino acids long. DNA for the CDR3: TGCAGTGCTCGGGCGGGGGGAGCGAACACTGAAGCTTTCTTT. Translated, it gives CSARAGGANTEAFF.

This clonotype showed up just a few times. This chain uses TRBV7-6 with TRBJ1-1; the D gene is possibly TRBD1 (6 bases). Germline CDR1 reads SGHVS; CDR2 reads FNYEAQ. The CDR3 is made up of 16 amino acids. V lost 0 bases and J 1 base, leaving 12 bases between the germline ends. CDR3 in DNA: TGTGCCAGCAGCTTAGCCACAGGGTCGAGGAACACTGAAGCTTTCTTT. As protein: CASSLATGSRNTEAFF.